Listed here is a single T cell receptor beta chain. No antigen is known for it. The CDR3 runs to 14 residues. V lost 3 bases and J lost 3, with 10 bases in between. CDR1 and CDR2 (germline): MNHNS, SASEGT. The TCRbeta library was prepared with unique molecular identifiers. TCRdb re-called the PCR reads with MiXCR, one entry per CDR3 protein. Counted here are fewer than 350,000 distinct CDR3 sequences, 6.5% to 9% occurring once; the ten biggest clones make up approximately 9%. The data are from a study of T-cell reconstitution after alpha-beta-depleted transplantation in children. Findings of the study overall: Surviving recipient T cells and thymic progenitors accounted for the high day-60 TCRbeta diversity observed in some patients. At one year after transplant, newly produced T cells mostly accounted for T-cell counts and diversity. Alpha-beta T cells about two months after transplant reportedly derived from several hundred expanded graft clones.

V and J are TRBV6-1 and TRBJ2-3; maybe TRBD2 (6 bases). Sequenced material: peripheral blood, taken 360 days after TCRalphabeta/CD19-depleted stem cell transplant. The receptor was derived from a female patient between 2 and 10 years old who had a stem cell transplant for Fanconi anemia, so the T cells may come from the graft donor. CDR3 nucleotide sequence: TGTGCCAGCAGTGACGGGGGAGAAACAGATACGCAGTATTTT. It yields the protein CASSDGGETDTQYF.